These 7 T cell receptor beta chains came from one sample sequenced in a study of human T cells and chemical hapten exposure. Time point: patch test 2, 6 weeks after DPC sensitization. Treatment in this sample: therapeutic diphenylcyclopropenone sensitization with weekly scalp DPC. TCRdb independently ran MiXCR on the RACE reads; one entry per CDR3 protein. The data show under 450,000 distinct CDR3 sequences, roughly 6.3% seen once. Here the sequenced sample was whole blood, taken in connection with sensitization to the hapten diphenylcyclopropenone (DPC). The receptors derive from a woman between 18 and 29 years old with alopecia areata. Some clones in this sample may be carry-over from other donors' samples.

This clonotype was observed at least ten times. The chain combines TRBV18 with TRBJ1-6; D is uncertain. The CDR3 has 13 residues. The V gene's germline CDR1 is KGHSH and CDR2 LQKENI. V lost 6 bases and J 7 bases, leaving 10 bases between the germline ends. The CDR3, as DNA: TGTGCCAGCTCCGAAGGGAGGAATTCACCCCTCCACTTT. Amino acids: CASSEGRNSPLHF.

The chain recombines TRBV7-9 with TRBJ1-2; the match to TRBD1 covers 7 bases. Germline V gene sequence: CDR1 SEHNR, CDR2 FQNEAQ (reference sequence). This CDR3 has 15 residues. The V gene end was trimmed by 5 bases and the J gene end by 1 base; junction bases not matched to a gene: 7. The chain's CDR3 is CASSQSQGLNYGYTF. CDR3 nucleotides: TGTGCCAGCAGCCAATCACAGGGGCTTAACTATGGCTACACCTTC.

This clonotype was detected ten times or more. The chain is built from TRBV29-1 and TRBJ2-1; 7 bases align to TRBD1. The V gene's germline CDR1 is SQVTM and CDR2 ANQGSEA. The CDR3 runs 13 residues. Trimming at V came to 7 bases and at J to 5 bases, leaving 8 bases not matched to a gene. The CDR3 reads CSGQGTANNEQFF. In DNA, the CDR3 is TGCAGCGGCCAGGGGACAGCAAACAATGAGCAGTTCTTC.

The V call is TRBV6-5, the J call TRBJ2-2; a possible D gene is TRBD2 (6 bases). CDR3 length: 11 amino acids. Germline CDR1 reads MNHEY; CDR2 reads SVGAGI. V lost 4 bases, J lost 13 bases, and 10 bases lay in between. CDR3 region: CASSSEEGLFF. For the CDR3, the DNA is TGTGCCAGCAGTTCCGAGGAGGGGCTGTTTTTT.

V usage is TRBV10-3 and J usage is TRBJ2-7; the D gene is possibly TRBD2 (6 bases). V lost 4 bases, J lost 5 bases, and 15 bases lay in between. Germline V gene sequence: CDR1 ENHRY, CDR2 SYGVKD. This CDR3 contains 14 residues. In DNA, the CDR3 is TGTGCCATCAGTGGAAACGGACGCGGGGACGAGCAGTACTTC. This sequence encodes CAISGNGRGDEQYF.

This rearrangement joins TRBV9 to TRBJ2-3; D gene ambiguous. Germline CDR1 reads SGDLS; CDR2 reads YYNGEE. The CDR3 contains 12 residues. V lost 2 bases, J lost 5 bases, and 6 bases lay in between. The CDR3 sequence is CASSVWEDTQYF. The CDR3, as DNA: TGTGCCAGCAGCGTGTGGGAAGATACGCAGTATTTT.

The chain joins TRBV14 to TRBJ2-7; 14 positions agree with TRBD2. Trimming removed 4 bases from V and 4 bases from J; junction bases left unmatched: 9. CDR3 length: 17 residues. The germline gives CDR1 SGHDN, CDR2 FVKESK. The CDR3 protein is CASSPPFGLAGGYEQYF. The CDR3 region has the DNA TGTGCCAGCAGCCCCCCCTTCGGACTAGCGGGGGGTTACGAGCAGTACTTC. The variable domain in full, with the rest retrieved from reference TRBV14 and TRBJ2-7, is EAGVTQFPSHSVIEKGQTVTLRCDPISGHDNLYWYRRVMGKEIKFLLHFVKESKQDESGMPNNRFLAERTGGTYSTLKVQPAELEDSGVYFCASSPPFGLAGGYEQYFGPGTRLTVT.